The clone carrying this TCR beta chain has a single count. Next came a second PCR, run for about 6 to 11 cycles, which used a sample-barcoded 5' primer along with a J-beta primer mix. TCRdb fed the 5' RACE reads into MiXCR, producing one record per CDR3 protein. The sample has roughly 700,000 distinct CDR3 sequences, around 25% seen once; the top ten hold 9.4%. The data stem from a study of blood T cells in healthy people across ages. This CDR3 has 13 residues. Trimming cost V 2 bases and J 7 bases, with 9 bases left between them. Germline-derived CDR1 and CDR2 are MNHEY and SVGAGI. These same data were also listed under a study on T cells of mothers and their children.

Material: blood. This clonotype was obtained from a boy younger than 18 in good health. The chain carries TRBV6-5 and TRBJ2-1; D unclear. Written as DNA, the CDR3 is TGTGCCAGCAGTTACACCGACGGTAATGAGCAGTTCTTC. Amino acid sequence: CASSYTDGNEQFF.